This T cell receptor beta chain was observed in a study of T-cell reconstitution after alpha-beta-depleted transplantation in children. Preparation of the TCRbeta library was carried out with unique molecular identifiers. TCRdb ran MiXCR on the PCR reads and lists one entry per CDR3 protein. The data hold roughly 200,000 distinct CDR3 sequences, with approximately 10% observed a single time. Material: PBMCs from the stem cell graft donor, obtained from the stem cell graft. This receptor was taken from a human donor who donated a stem cell graft to a child with acute lymphoblastic leukemia.

CDR3 nucleotide sequence: TGTGCCATCAGTGGAGCGGCGGGGGGACTTTACAATGAGCAGTTCTTC. It encodes CAISGAAGGLYNEQFF. The rearrangement uses TRBV10-3 and TRBJ2-1; 8 bases are a match to TRBD2. The CDR3 is 16 amino acids. Per germline, CDR1 ENHRY and CDR2 SYGVKD. V gave up 4 bases and J gave up 4 bases; unmatched junction bases: 9.